The 4 T cell receptor beta chains reported below all come from one sample, sequenced in a study of tumor-infiltrating lymphocytes in primary liver carcinoma (dated by TCRdb to the late 2010s). Total RNA and DNA were co-extracted from around 18-30 mg of bulk tissue with the AllPrep DNA/RNA mini kit, without cell sorting. Sequenced on an Illumina HiSeq 2500. Using a constant-region primer and ProtoScript II reverse transcriptase, TCRbeta-specific cDNA was reverse-transcribed from approximately 0.55 ug total RNA. Construction of the TCRbeta libraries relied on three nested rounds of multiplex PCR, following a slightly modified ARM-PCR procedure. Each of the first two PCR rounds ran for about 10 cycles and used multiplex TRBV1-TRBV30 forward primers together with a Cbeta reverse primer. TCRdb ran its own pipeline on the public reads, namely fastp trimming at Q25 and MiXCR clone calling, and kept in-frame beta chains. A single entry per CDR3 protein holds the most common genes and DNA from its merged rows. This sample is represented by some 120,000 distinct CDR3 sequences; around 64% of them were singletons. The ten largest clones capture about 8% of the sample.

Sequenced material: liver tumor tissue from sampling region 3. What this sample's cell subset or site label stands for: tumor region T3, left-lateral pole. These receptors were obtained from a woman aged 60-70 years with primary liver carcinoma and hepatitis B virus infection.

This clonotype appeared many times. This chain joins TRBV14 and TRBJ2-7; tentatively, D is TRBD2 (5 bases). CDR1 SGHDN and CDR2 FVKESK come from the germline V gene. There are 13 residues in the CDR3. Trimming took 1 base from V and 3 from J, leaving 7 bases between them. The CDR3 bases are TGTGCCAGCAGCCAAGTCGGACTCTACGAGCAGTACTTC. Protein sequence: CASSQVGLYEQYF.

Points on this clonotype: The limits of the CDR3 on the DNA are not certain, so only TCRdb's listed CDR3 is given. The V and J genes are TRBV29-1 and TRBJ1-3; the table's D call, TRBD1, was not checked against the DNA. Both ends counted, the CDR3 spans 13 residues. Germline assignment: CDR1 SQVTM and CDR2 ANQGSEA. This chain's CDR3 is CSVEVGGGNTMYF.

This clonotype was observed a handful of times. This clone may be a read error of a much larger clone one base away. The rearrangement uses TRBV6-5 and TRBJ2-6; unclear D gene. This CDR3 region has 15 residues. Germline V gene data show CDR1 as MNHEY and CDR2 as SVGAGI. The CDR3 reads CTSSYVSSGANVLTF. Here the CDR3 DNA reads TGTACCAGCAGTTACGTTTCTTCTGGGGCCAACGTCCTGACTTTC.

Of note for this clonotype: A read error may account for a junction end that differs from germline. The chain links TRBV6-1 to TRBJ2-3, with D maybe TRBD1 (5 bases). Per the germline V gene, CDR1 is MNHNS and CDR2 is SASEGT. The length of the CDR3 is 15 residues. CDR3 bases: TGTGCCAGCAGGCAAGACGGAACAGGCACAGGTACGCAGTATTTT. Amino acid sequence: CASRQDGTGTGTQYF.